This is a list of T cell receptor beta chains from one sample in a study of blood T cell repertoires in COVID-19. Produced via immunoSEQ multiplex PCR; TCRdb's table is partial and in-frame only. The data contain 80,000 to 95,000 clones, roughly 87% of them singletons. The sample comprised peripheral blood. Source of these receptors: a woman aged 50 to 60 with active or convalescent COVID-19. The CDR3 runs from the conserved cysteine through the conserved F or W. The D gene is left open where the match is weak. Some rows have no size entry. The others give once, few or many, or a class for an expanded clone.

-	-	TRBV19	TRBJ1-5	TGTGCCAGTAGCATGGAGGGCCAGGGAAGCGCCATAGTCAATCAGCCCCAGCATTTT	CASSMEGQGSAIVNQPQHF
-	once	TRBV7-3	TRBJ2-2	TGTGCCAGCAGCTTACCTCCTCGGAACACCGGGGAGCTGTTTTTT	CASSLPPRNTGELFF
TRBD1	-	TRBV6-4	TRBJ1-1	TGTGCCAGCAGTCAACAGGGGGGGAACACTGAAGCTTTCTTT	CASSQQGGNTEAFF
TRBD1	-	TRBV6-2/TRBV6-3	TRBJ2-7	TGTGCCAGCAGTTACGGGTCCCGGGACAGGTTCAGAGACGAGCAGTACTTC	CASSYGSRDRFRDEQYF
-	-	TRBV2	TRBJ1-4	TGTGCCAGCAGTGCGCCTTGGACAGCCTTTAATGAAAAACTGTTTTTT	CASSAPWTAFNEKLFF
TRBD2	once	TRBV5-1	TRBJ2-1	TGCGCCAGCAGCTGGGGACTAGCGGGGGGGCGCAGTGAGCAGTTCTTC	CASSWGLAGGRSEQFF
-	-	TRBV7-6	TRBJ2-1	TGTGCCAGCAGCCCTAGGCAGTCGGTAACCTACAATGAGCAGTTCTTC	CASSPRQSVTYNEQFF
-	-	TRBV30	TRBJ2-7	TGTGCCTGTTCCACCGGAGGCAGCTCCTACGAGCAGTACTTC	CACSTGGSSYEQYF
-	-	TRBV6-5	TRBJ1-6	TGTGCCATAAAACGGGGGACCAATTCACCCCTCCACTTT	CAIKRGTNSPLHF
TRBD1	-	TRBV19	TRBJ2-7	TGTGCCAGTAGTTACGGGACAGGGGCTCTAGCGTACGAGCAGTACTTC	CASSYGTGALAYEQYF
-	-	TRBV6-5	TRBJ2-5	TGTGCTATCACACCCCCCGGGCAAGAGACCCAGTACTTC	CAITPPGQETQYF
-	few	TRBV4-2	TRBJ1-5	TGTGCCAGCAGCCAAGTTTCAGATAGCAATCAGCCCCAGCATTTT	CASSQVSDSNQPQHF
TRBD1	-	TRBV19	TRBJ1-1	TGTGCCAGTAGAAACCTAAGACAGGGGCACACTGAAGCTTTCTTT	CASRNLRQGHTEAFF
-	once	TRBV27	TRBJ1-5	TGTGCCAGCAGTTTAAGGGCGGGTCCTGGGGGCAATCAGCCCCAGCATTTT	CASSLRAGPGGNQPQHF
-	-	TRBV5-6	TRBJ2-7	TGTGCCAGCAGCTCCCGGGACAACTCCTACGAGCAGTACTTC	CASSSRDNSYEQYF
-	-	TRBV6-5	TRBJ1-3	TGTGCCAGCAGTTCAGGGAAACCTGGAAACACCATATATTTT	CASSSGKPGNTIYF
TRBD1	-	TRBV30	TRBJ2-1	TGTGCCTGGAGAACTGCAGGGGGCAATGAGCAGTTCTTC	CAWRTAGGNEQFF
TRBD1	-	TRBV6-5	TRBJ2-1	TGTGCCAGCAGGCGACAGGGGGAGGACAATGAGCAGTTCTTC	CASRRQGEDNEQFF
TRBD1	-	TRBV5-4	TRBJ1-1	TGTGCCAGCAGCTACAGGGGGAACACTGAAGCTTTCTTT	CASSYRGNTEAFF
TRBD2	-	TRBV6-6	TRBJ2-3	TGTGCCAGCAGTTACTCCCCAGCGGGGGGCACAGATACGCAGTATTTT	CASSYSPAGGTDTQYF
-	-	TRBV5-6	TRBJ2-7	TGTGCCAGCAGCTCCGAGGACGAGCAGTACTTC	CASSSEDEQYF
-	-	TRBV5-6	TRBJ1-5	TGTGCCAGCAGCTTGGCTTCTGACTATCACGGGAAGCCCCAGCATTTT	CASSLASDYHGKPQHF
TRBD2	-	TRBV29-1	TRBJ2-3	TGCAGCGTTACCGGGACTAGCGGGGGGAGCACAGATACGCAGTATTTT	CSVTGTSGGSTDTQYF
TRBD1	once	TRBV6-5	TRBJ1-1	TGTGCCAGCAGGTCCAGGGGGTTGAACACTGAAGCTTTCTTT	CASRSRGLNTEAFF
-	once	TRBV7-8	TRBJ1-3	TGTGCCAGCAGCTTAGCGAGGGGGGGAGGAAACACCATATATTTT	CASSLARGGGNTIYF
TRBD2	-	TRBV19	TRBJ2-3	TGTGCCAGTAGGAAGCGGGGGGTAGATACGCAGTATTTT	CASRKRGVDTQYF
TRBD1	-	TRBV5-1	TRBJ2-7	TGCGCCAGTCGCGGGGGACAGGGTTCCCACGAGCAGTACTTC	CASRGGQGSHEQYF
-	-	TRBV23-1	TRBJ2-2	TGCGCCAGCAGCCCCCCGGCGGCCCGGACATCGAACACCGGGGAGCTGTTTTTT	CASSPPAARTSNTGELFF
TRBD1	-	TRBV20-1	TRBJ2-5	TGCAGTGCTAGTAGACAGGGGGGCCAAGAGACCCAGTACTTC	CSASRQGGQETQYF
-	few	TRBV19	TRBJ1-2	TGTGCCAGTAGCCCCAGGGCAGGGTTAAGGGATGGCTACACCTTC	CASSPRAGLRDGYTF
TRBD1	-	TRBV30	TRBJ1-3	TGTGCTTTGGACAGGGCCTCTGGAAACACCATATATTTT	CALDRASGNTIYF
-	-	TRBV24-1	TRBJ1-2	TGTGCCACCAGCTCGAGTTACGCGGGCTCTCATTATGGCTACACCTTC	CATSSSYAGSHYGYTF
TRBD2	-	TRBV9	TRBJ2-7	TGTGCCAGCAGCGCCGAGCGGGGGGGTTCGGGCGAGCAGTACTTC	CASSAERGGSGEQYF
TRBD2	-	TRBV9	TRBJ2-7	TGTGCCAGCAGCGTAGGACTAGCGGGGGCTGAGCAGTACTTC	CASSVGLAGAEQYF
-	-	TRBV4-2	TRBJ2-3	TGTGCCAGCAGCCAGTCCTTTTCTAGCACGGATACGCAGTATTTT	CASSQSFSSTDTQYF
-	-	TRBV9	TRBJ1-1	TGTGCCAGCAGCGGGGGGCGCGAGAACACTGAAGCTTTCTTT	CASSGGRENTEAFF
-	-	TRBV7-9	TRBJ2-1	TGTGCCAGCAGTCCCTATGATGAGCAGTTCTTC	CASSPYDEQFF
-	-	TRBV30	TRBJ1-2	TGTGCCTGGAGTGTACGACAGGCCGGCTACACCTTC	CAWSVRQAGYTF
-	-	TRBV3-1/TRBV3-2	TRBJ2-7	TGTGCCAGCAGCCATGGGCGACAGGTCTCCTACGAGCAGTACTTC	CASSHGRQVSYEQYF
TRBD2	-	TRBV6-5	TRBJ2-2	TGTGCCAGCAGTTACCTACGCAGCGGGAGCGCCGGGGAGCTGTTTTTT	CASSYLRSGSAGELFF
TRBD2	-	TRBV10-2	TRBJ2-5	TGCGCCAGCAGCCGAGGACTAGCGGGGACTGGGGAGACCCAGTACTTC	CASSRGLAGTGETQYF
-	-	TRBV15	TRBJ1-1	TGTGCCACTCAGTCTAGACGAGGGAACACTGAAGCTTTCTTT	CATQSRRGNTEAFF
-	-	TRBV30	TRBJ1-1	TGTGCCTGGAGTGTGCAGGGTCATAGAAACACTGAAGCTTTCTTT	CAWSVQGHRNTEAFF
-	-	TRBV19	TRBJ1-2	TGTGCCAGTAGTCCAGGGTTCTATGGCTACACCTTC	CASSPGFYGYTF
-	-	TRBV6-1	TRBJ2-7	TGTGCCAGCAGTGAAGCCGGTTGGTGGGGGGACTCCTACGAGCAGTACTTC	CASSEAGWWGDSYEQYF
-	-	TRBV5-1	TRBJ1-5	TGCGCCAGCAGCACAACGAAAGATCAGCCCCAGCATTTT	CASSTTKDQPQHF
TRBD2	-	TRBV4-2	TRBJ2-1	TGTGCCAGCAGCCCCTCACGCCAGACTAGCGGGGGGGCCATCCGAACGCATGAGCAGTTCTTC	CASSPSRQTSGGAIRTHEQFF
-	once	TRBV2	TRBJ2-2	TGTGCCAGCAGGGGGGGAACAGAACCCAAACCACGAGGTGAGCTGTTTTTT	CASRGGTEPKPRGELFF
-	-	TRBV6-5	TRBJ1-2	TGTGCCAGCACCCCAGGAGGGGCTAGTTCTTATGGCTACACCTTC	CASTPGGASSYGYTF
-	-	TRBV2	TRBJ1-4	TGTGCCAGCAGTGACGGGGGTCACAGTGAAAAACTGTTTTTT	CASSDGGHSEKLFF
TRBD2	-	TRBV9	TRBJ2-3	TGTGCCAGCAGCGTAGAACTCGGGGGGTCAGATACGCAGTATTTT	CASSVELGGSDTQYF
TRBD1	-	TRBV7-9	TRBJ2-3	TGTGCCAGCAGTCCTTACGACAGGGGTTACACAGATACGCAGTATTTT	CASSPYDRGYTDTQYF
TRBD1	-	TRBV2	TRBJ2-7	TGTGCCAGCCGACTGACAGGGTACGAGCAGTACTTC	CASRLTGYEQYF